The 7 T cell receptor beta chains below come from one sample, sequenced in a study of blood T cell repertoires in COVID-19 (dated by TCRdb to between 2020 and 2021). Library preparation employed the immunoSEQ multiplex PCR assay. This is the immuneACCESS table as TCRdb keeps it, with only in-frame sequences that have V and J called. A part of the clones is gone; compared with another copy, unresolved V genes explain less than half, and the rest is unexplained. Across this sample there are 150,000 to 200,000 clones, with 80% to 90% seen only once. Of the sample, approximately 2.1% is held by the ten largest clones. The specimen sequenced was peripheral blood. Receptor source: a man younger than 35 who had recovered from COVID-19.

This chain uses TRBV27 with TRBJ2-1; D gene unclear. The CDR3 is 13 amino acids. V was clipped by 2 bases and J by 6 bases, with 8 bases between them. Per the germline V gene, CDR1 is MNHEY and CDR2 is SMNVEV (reference sequence). The chain's CDR3 is CASSLGGFNEQFF. The CDR3 coding sequence is TGTGCCAGCAGTTTAGGCGGATTCAATGAGCAGTTCTTC.

This sequence joins TRBV21-1 and TRBJ1-2. TRBV21-1 constitutes a pseudogene. The CDR3 loop spans 12 amino acids. CDR3 protein: CASYMIAGGYTF. DNA of the CDR3: TGTGCCAGCTACATGATAGCGGGTGGCTACACCTTC.

The J gene is TRBJ1-6, the V gene TRBV7-2, with D perhaps TRBD1 (6 bases). The CDR3 runs to 14 residues. Germline V gene lookup returns CDR1 SGHTA and CDR2 FQGNSA. V was shortened by 3 bases and J by 8 bases, with 11 bases between the two germline ends. CDR3 sequence (DNA): TGTGCCAGCAGCTTTACAGGGAGGGATTCACCCCTCCACTTT. It codes for CASSFTGRDSPLHF.

The chain recombines TRBV6-5 with TRBJ1-5, with D uncertain. CDR1 and CDR2 from the germline V gene are MNHEY and SVGAGI. The CDR3 length is 14 residues. V dropped 0 bases and J dropped 5 bases, with 8 bases sitting between them. Here the CDR3 reads CASSYSSRYQPQHF. Here the CDR3 DNA reads TGTGCCAGCAGTTACTCGAGCCGGTATCAGCCCCAGCATTTT.

DNA for the CDR3: TGTGCCAGTAGTATAGTTCCCGGGACTGGGCCCTACGAGCAGTACTTC. The encoded protein is CASSIVPGTGPYEQYF. The J gene is TRBJ2-7, the V gene TRBV19, with a tentative D call TRBD2 (6 bases). The germline V gene encodes CDR1 LNHDA and CDR2 SQIVND (reference sequence). The CDR3 runs 16 residues. V shed 1 base and J shed 2 bases, with 15 bases lying between them.

The chain has TRBV27 and TRBJ2-7, with D unclear. Trimming took off 4 bases at V and 2 bases at J, with 6 bases between the two ends. Germline CDR1 is MNHEY and CDR2 is SMNVEV (reference sequence). The CDR3 is 12 amino acids. The CDR3 region is CASSSTPYEQYF. The CDR3 DNA sequence: TGTGCCAGCAGTTCTACCCCCTACGAGCAGTACTTC.

In this sample, this clone turned up once. The V call is TRBV28, the J call TRBJ2-7; 13 positions agree with TRBD2. CDR3 size: 15 residues. The germline gives CDR1 MDHEN, CDR2 SYDVKM. Unmatched junction bases numbered 5, after V lost 4 bases and J lost 5 bases. CDR3 region: CASSSTSGRAHEQYF. CDR3 coding DNA: TGTGCCAGCAGTTCTACTAGCGGGAGGGCCCACGAGCAGTACTTC.